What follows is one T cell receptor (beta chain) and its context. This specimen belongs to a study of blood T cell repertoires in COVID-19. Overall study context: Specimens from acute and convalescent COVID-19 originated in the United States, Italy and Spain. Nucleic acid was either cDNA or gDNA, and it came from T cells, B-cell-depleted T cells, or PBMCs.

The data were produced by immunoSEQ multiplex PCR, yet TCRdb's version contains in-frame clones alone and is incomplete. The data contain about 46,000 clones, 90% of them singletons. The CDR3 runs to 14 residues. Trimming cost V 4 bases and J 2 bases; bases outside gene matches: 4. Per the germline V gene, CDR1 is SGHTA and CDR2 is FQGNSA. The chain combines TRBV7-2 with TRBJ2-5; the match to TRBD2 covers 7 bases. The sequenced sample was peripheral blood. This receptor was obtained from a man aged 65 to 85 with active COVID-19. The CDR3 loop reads CASSSGGGQETQYF. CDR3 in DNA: TGTGCCAGCAGCTCCGGGGGAGGGCAAGAGACCCAGTACTTC.